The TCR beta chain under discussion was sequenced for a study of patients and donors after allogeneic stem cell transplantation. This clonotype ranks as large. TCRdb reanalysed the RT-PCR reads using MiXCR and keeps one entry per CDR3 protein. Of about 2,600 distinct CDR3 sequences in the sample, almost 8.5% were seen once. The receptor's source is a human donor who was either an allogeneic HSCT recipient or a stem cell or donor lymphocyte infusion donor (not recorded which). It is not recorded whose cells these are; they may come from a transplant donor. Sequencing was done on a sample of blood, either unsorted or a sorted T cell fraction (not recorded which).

DNA for the CDR3: TGCAGCGTTTCACAGGTGCTGGGGGTCACAGATACGCAGTATTTT. Translated: CSVSQVLGVTDTQYF. The chain has TRBV29-1 and TRBJ2-3; D could derive from TRBD1 or TRBD2 (5 bases each). Germline CDR1 and CDR2: SQVTM and ANQGSEA. CDR3 length: 15 amino acids. V was trimmed by 5 bases and J by 2 bases, leaving 17 bases between them.